The 17 T cell receptor beta chains listed next were all sequenced from one sample in a study of cytomegalovirus exposure and HLA in healthy donors. Primers: 60 Vbeta forward and 13 Jbeta reverse. TCRdb's copy holds only in-frame clones and misses some; the assay was immunoSEQ multiplex PCR. The top ten clones hold less than 15% of a sample with 80,000 to 130,000 clones, around 75% of them seen once. Source material: PBMCs. The receptors were gathered from a male donor in good health and CMV-seropositive.

Concerning this clone: This CDR3 is also generated by other DNA sequences in the sample. V and J are TRBV18 and TRBJ2-3; D is undetermined. From germline, CDR1 is KGHSH and CDR2 LQKENI. Trimming took off 4 bases at V and 0 bases at J, with 5 bases between the two ends. The CDR3 length is 13 residues. The CDR3: CASSLESTDTQYF. DNA of the CDR3: TGTGCCAGCTCACTCGAGAGCACAGATACGCAGTATTTT.

The V call is TRBV29-1, the J call TRBJ1-5; TRBD1 is a possible D gene (6 bases). The length of the CDR3 is 13 residues. Germline V lookup: CDR1 SQVTM, CDR2 ANQGSEA. V lost 5 bases to trimming and J lost 5 bases, with 13 bases between them. This chain's CDR3 is CSVSDRFDQPQHF. DNA of the CDR3: TGCAGCGTTTCCGACAGGTTTGATCAGCCCCAGCATTTT.

This clone was picked up a small number of times. The chain is built from TRBV10-3 and TRBJ2-6, with D possibly being TRBD1 (6 bases). The ends were cut back, 3 bases at V and 0 bases at J, with 15 bases in the middle. Germline CDR1 and CDR2: ENHRY and SYGVKD. The CDR3 is 18 amino acids. The CDR3 DNA is TGTGCCATCAGTGAACAACCGACAGGTTACTCTGGGGCCAACGTCCTGACTTTC. This translates into CAISEQPTGYSGANVLTF.

For the CDR3, the DNA is TGTGCCAGCAGTTGGACAGGGGATGAAGCTTTCTTT. Encoded protein: CASSWTGDEAFF. The rearrangement joins TRBV5-4 to TRBJ1-1, with 9 bases lining up with TRBD1. This CDR3 has 12 amino acids. Per the germline V gene, CDR1 is SGHNT and CDR2 is YYREEE (reference sequence). With V trimmed by 5 bases and J by 7 bases, 3 bases remained unmatched.

The chain carries TRBV11-3 and TRBJ2-2, with 7 bases that match TRBD2. Germline CDR1 SGHNT, CDR2 YENEEA. The CDR3 spans 16 residues. Trimming cost V 5 bases and J 0 bases; bases outside gene matches: 6. The CDR3 DNA sequence: TGTGCCAGCAGCGCCTTCGCGGGGGCGAACACCGGGGAGCTGTTTTTT. It is translated as CASSAFAGANTGELFF.

This clone came up a few times. V is TRBV5-6 and J is TRBJ2-5, with 7 bases that match TRBD2. V lost 4 bases and J lost 2; bases outside the gene matches: 11. The CDR3 totals 16 residues. The germline CDR1 and CDR2 sequences are SGHDT and YYEEEE. The CDR3 spells CASSGSFIGRQETQYF. CDR3 coding DNA: TGTGCCAGCAGCGGAAGCTTCATCGGGAGGCAAGAGACCCAGTACTTC.

V gene TRBV11-2 combines with J gene TRBJ1-2; TRBD1 matches 11 bases. The CDR3 consists of 15 residues. The V segment lost 5 bases and the J segment 7 bases; nucleotides outside the gene matches: 9. CDR1 SGHAT and CDR2 FQNNGV come from the germline V gene. CDR3 coding DNA: TGTGCCAGCAGCCAAGGACAGGGGGCTCATGGTGGCTACACCTTC. Its translation is CASSQGQGAHGGYTF.

The V and J genes are TRBV9 and TRBJ2-2; weak D call: TRBD2 (5 bases). V lost 3 bases to trimming and J lost 2 bases, with 14 bases between them. Germline values: CDR1 SGDLS, CDR2 YYNGEE. The CDR3 consists of 16 residues. CDR3 protein: CASSGTWALNTGELFF. In nucleotides, the CDR3 is TGTGCCAGCAGCGGGACTTGGGCCCTTAACACCGGGGAGCTGTTTTTT.

The chain employs TRBV7-8 and TRBJ1-5, with D maybe TRBD1 (5 bases). Germline-derived CDR1 and CDR2 are SGHVS and FQNEAQ. The CDR3 covers 15 residues. The V and J ends lost 1 base and 0 bases respectively, with 7 bases between them. DNA of the CDR3: TGTGCCAGCAGCTTAGTTACAGGTAGCAATCAGCCCCAGCATTTT. Its protein is CASSLVTGSNQPQHF.

The gene calls are TRBV30 and TRBJ1-4; D is undetermined. Trimming pared 1 base from V and 16 bases from J, leaving 13 bases between. This CDR3 comprises 11 residues. The germline V gene has CDR1 GTSNPN and CDR2 SVGIG (reference sequence). CDR3 amino acids: CAWSENSLSFF. CDR3 sequence (DNA): TGTGCCTGGAGTGAGAACTCCCTCTCGTTTTTT. The variable domain in full, completed from reference TRBV30 and TRBJ1-4, reads SQTIHQWPATLVQPVGSPLSLECTVEGTSNPNLYWYRQAAGRGLQLLFYSVGIGQISSEVPQNLSASRPQDRQFILSSKKLLLSDSGFYLCAWSENSLSFFGSGTQLSVL.

The CDR3 loop reads CASSGYTGSPSYEQYF. The CDR3, as DNA: TGTGCCAGCAGTGGATATACAGGTTCCCCTTCCTACGAGCAGTACTTC. The V and J genes are TRBV27 and TRBJ2-7; TRBD1 might be the D (5 bases). CDR1 and CDR2 from the germline V gene are MNHEY and SMNVEV (reference sequence). Trimming stripped 5 bases from V and 1 base from J, with 18 bases between. The CDR3 contains 16 residues.

This clone has a handful of counts. The J gene is TRBJ2-3, the V gene TRBV18; D is perhaps TRBD2 (5 bases). Germline CDR1 reads KGHSH; CDR2 reads LQKENI. CDR3 size: 15 residues. V shed 2 bases and J shed 0 bases, with 9 bases lying between them. The CDR3 reads CASSPGGLSTDTQYF. The CDR3 DNA sequence: TGTGCCAGCTCACCAGGAGGCCTCAGCACAGATACGCAGTATTTT. Together with reference TRBV18 and TRBJ2-3, the CDR3 gives the full variable domain: NAGVMQNPRHLVRRRGQEARLRCSPMKGHSHVYWYRQLPEEGLKFMVYLQKENIIDESGMPKERFSAEFPKEGPSILRIQQVVRGDSAAYFCASSPGGLSTDTQYFGPGTRLTVL.

The chain has TRBV15 and TRBJ2-5; 7 bases line up with TRBD2. With 4 bases clipped from V and 4 bases from J, the junction kept 9 bases outside the gene matches. Per germline, CDR1 LNHNV and CDR2 YYDKDF (reference sequence). The CDR3 length is 15 residues. CDR3 protein: CATSTRAGLGETQYF. The DNA for the CDR3 is TGTGCCACCAGCACGCGAGCGGGGTTGGGAGAGACCCAGTACTTC.

The J gene is TRBJ2-3, the V gene TRBV5-4, with D possibly matching TRBD2 (6 bases). Germline V gives CDR1 SGHNT, CDR2 YYREEE (reference sequence). This CDR3 contains 16 residues. Trimming left V 4 bases short and J 1 base short, with 16 bases between. CDR3 bases: TGTGCCAGCAGCCGGATGCTTAGCGGTCGCACAGATACGCAGTATTTT. It encodes CASSRMLSGRTDTQYF. The entire variable domain, with the rest obtained from reference TRBV5-4 and TRBJ2-3, is as follows: ETGVTQSPTHLIKTRGQQVTLRCSSQSGHNTVSWYQQALGQGPQFIFQYYREEENGRGNFPPRFSGLQFPNYSSELNVNALELDDSALYLCASSRMLSGRTDTQYFGPGTRLTVL.

The chain employs TRBV28 and TRBJ2-3; a weak D match, TRBD1 (5 bases). Germline CDR1 and CDR2: MDHEN and SYDVKM. V gave up 8 bases and J gave up 2 bases, with 8 bases separating them. This CDR3 is built from 12 residues. CDR3 amino acids: CASCGATDTQYF. CDR3 in DNA: TGTGCCAGCTGTGGGGCCACAGATACGCAGTATTTT.

The chain recombines TRBV13 with TRBJ2-2, with TRBD2 as a possible D gene (6 bases). Germline V gives CDR1 PRHDT, CDR2 FYEKMQ (reference sequence). The CDR3 length is 19 residues. The germline V and J ends were trimmed by 3 bases and 6 bases, with 26 bases remaining between them. The CDR3 region is CASSFKTGDLFKSSGELFF. CDR3 in DNA: TGTGCCAGCAGCTTCAAAACGGGGGACCTTTTTAAGTCGTCCGGGGAGCTGTTTTTT.

This chain links TRBV7-2 with TRBJ2-7; a possible D gene is TRBD1 (5 bases). Germline values: CDR1 SGHTA, CDR2 FQGNSA. V dropped 5 bases and J dropped 7 bases, with 15 bases sitting between them. The CDR3 runs 13 residues. The CDR3 here is CASSTSSGFEQYF. The DNA for the CDR3 is TGTGCCAGCAGCACGTCCTCAGGGTTTGAGCAGTACTTC.